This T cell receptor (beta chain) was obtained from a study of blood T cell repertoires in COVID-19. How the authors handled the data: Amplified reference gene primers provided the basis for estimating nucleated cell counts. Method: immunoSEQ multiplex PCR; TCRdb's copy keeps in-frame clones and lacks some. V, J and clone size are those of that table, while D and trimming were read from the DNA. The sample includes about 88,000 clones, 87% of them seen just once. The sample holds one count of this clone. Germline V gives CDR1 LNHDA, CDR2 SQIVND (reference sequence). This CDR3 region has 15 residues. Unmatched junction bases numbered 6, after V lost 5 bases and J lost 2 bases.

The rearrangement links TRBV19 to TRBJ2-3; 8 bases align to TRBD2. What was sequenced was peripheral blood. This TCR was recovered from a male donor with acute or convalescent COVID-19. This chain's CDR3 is CASSPSSGATDTQYF. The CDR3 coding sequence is TGTGCCAGTAGTCCAAGTAGCGGGGCCACAGATACGCAGTATTTT. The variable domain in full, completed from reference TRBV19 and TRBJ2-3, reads DGGITQSPKYLFRKEGQNVTLSCEQNLNHDAMYWYRQDPGQGLRLIYYSQIVNDFQKGDIAEGYSVSREKKESFPLTVTSAQKNPTAFYLCASSPSSGATDTQYFGPGTRLTVL.